The 10 T cell receptor beta chains in this list originate from one sample, sequenced in a study of blood T cell repertoires in COVID-19 (dated by TCRdb to between 2020 and 2021). Libraries were prepared through the immunoSEQ multiplex PCR assay. TCRdb holds this immuneACCESS table with in-frame rearrangements only. Some clones are missing; in checked studies, unresolved V genes explain under half, and the rest has no known cause. This sample has about 190,000 clones in its table, and roughly 86% of those were observed once. In total, the top ten clones hold less than 3% of the sample. Sequences were obtained from peripheral blood. The receptors were sampled from a middle-aged man with active or convalescent COVID-19.

This clone was detected only once. V and J are TRBV12-5 and TRBJ2-1, with D maybe TRBD2 (6 bases). CDR1 LGHNT and CDR2 FRNRAP come from the germline V gene. This CDR3 is 14 amino acids long. V lost 5 bases and J lost 5, with 13 bases in between. This CDR3 reads CASGTRDSNNEQFF. DNA of the CDR3: TGTGCTAGTGGTACCCGGGACTCTAACAATGAGCAGTTCTTC.

V and J are TRBV19 and TRBJ1-1; 9 bases are shared with TRBD1. V lost 9 bases to trimming and J lost 1 base; unmatched junction nucleotides: 9. The CDR3 runs 15 residues. Germline-derived CDR1 and CDR2 are LNHDA and SQIVND (reference sequence). The CDR3 sequence: CASRQGVGRNTEAFF. The CDR3 DNA reads as TGTGCCAGCAGACAGGGGGTTGGGAGGAACACTGAAGCTTTCTTT.

V and J are TRBV4-1 and TRBJ2-1, with a weak D call TRBD2 (5 bases). This CDR3 spans 14 amino acids. V was trimmed by 0 bases and J by 6 bases, leaving 9 bases between them. Looked up from germline, CDR1 is MGHRA and CDR2 is YSYEKL. The CDR3 DNA reads TGCGCCAGCAGCCAAGAAGGACTTATCAATGAGCAGTTCTTC. Its translation: CASSQEGLINEQFF.

There are a few counts of this clone. The chain couples TRBV6-1 to TRBJ1-5; no clear D. The CDR3 totals 15 residues. Germline lookup yields CDR1 MNHNS and CDR2 SASEGT. The germline V and J ends were trimmed by 3 bases and 4 bases, with 13 bases remaining between them. The CDR3 region is CASSEFAAENQPQHF. Written as DNA, the CDR3 is TGTGCCAGCAGTGAGTTTGCGGCGGAGAATCAGCCCCAGCATTTT.

The chain recombines TRBV10-2 with TRBJ1-5; no clear D gene. Germline V CDR1 and CDR2: WSHSY, SAAADI. This CDR3 comprises 15 residues. With 0 bases removed from V and 1 base from J, the gap between germline ends came to 7 bases. As DNA, the CDR3 is TGCGCCAGCAGTGAGTCCTACTCCAGCAATCAGCCCCAGCATTTT. It translates to CASSESYSSNQPQHF.

The chain joins TRBV27 to TRBJ2-3, with 8 bases fitting TRBD2. The CDR3 runs 18 residues. The V segment lost 8 bases and the J segment 5 bases; nucleotides outside the gene matches: 21. Germline-derived CDR1 and CDR2 are MNHEY and SMNVEV (reference sequence). CDR3 DNA: TGTGCCAGCCGGGAAATCTCGGATTGGAGCGGGGGAGGAGATACGCAGTATTTT. It encodes CASREISDWSGGGDTQYF.

V gene TRBV5-1 combines with J gene TRBJ1-5; TRBD1 agrees at 7 bases. The CDR3 runs 14 residues. Germline V lookup: CDR1 SGHRS, CDR2 YFSETQ. The V segment lost 0 bases and the J segment 5 bases; nucleotides outside the gene matches: 2. CDR3 loop: CASSLATGDQPQHF. For the CDR3, the DNA is TGCGCCAGCAGCTTGGCCACAGGGGATCAGCCCCAGCATTTT.

This chain joins TRBV19 and TRBJ2-7; TRBD1 matches at 7 bases. Unmatched junction bases numbered 1, after V lost 1 base and J lost 1 base. The germline CDR1 and CDR2 sequences are LNHDA and SQIVND (reference sequence). This CDR3 contains 14 residues. In DNA form, the CDR3 reads TGTGCCAGTAGTATAGGGGGACAGTCCTACGAGCAGTACTTC. Residues: CASSIGGQSYEQYF.

This chain connects TRBV3-1 (or the pseudogene TRBV3-2) to TRBJ1-2; D uncertain. The V gene's germline CDR1 is LGHDT and CDR2 YNNKEL (reference sequence). V was shortened by 0 bases and J by 5 bases, with 7 bases between the two germline ends. This CDR3 contains 13 residues. CDR3 sequence: CASSQDGEYGYTF. CDR3 bases: TGTGCCAGCAGCCAAGACGGGGAATATGGCTACACCTTC.

This clone was seen a few times. The V gene is TRBV5-4, the J gene TRBJ2-5; no clear D gene. CDR3 length: 14 amino acids. Germline CDR1 reads SGHNT; CDR2 reads YYREEE (reference sequence). V lost 0 bases to trimming and J lost 0 bases, with 6 bases between them. CDR3: CASSLGGHQETQYF. In DNA form, the CDR3 reads TGTGCCAGCAGCTTGGGCGGTCACCAAGAGACCCAGTACTTC.